This TCR beta chain was documented in a study of human T cells and chemical hapten exposure. As to time point: pre-sensitization, week 0. Treatment denoted: therapeutic diphenylcyclopropenone sensitization with weekly scalp DPC. The CDR3 length is 15 residues. The V and J ends lost 6 bases and 0 bases respectively, with 15 bases between them. Germline assignment: CDR1 MNHEY and CDR2 SVGAGI. TCRdb independently ran MiXCR on the RACE reads; one entry per CDR3 protein. The profile shows under 200,000 distinct CDR3 sequences, 25% to 30% of them singletons. This clonotype originated in a woman between 25 and 40 years old with alopecia areata. Some clones in this sample may be carry-over from other donors' samples. V usage is TRBV6-5 and J usage is TRBJ2-7; D perhaps matches TRBD2 (5 bases). The source material was whole blood, sampled in connection with sensitization to the hapten diphenylcyclopropenone (DPC). As DNA, the CDR3 is TGTGCCAGCAGCTACGCGCAAGGGAGCTCCTACGAGCAGTACTTC. It is translated as CASSYAQGSSYEQYF.